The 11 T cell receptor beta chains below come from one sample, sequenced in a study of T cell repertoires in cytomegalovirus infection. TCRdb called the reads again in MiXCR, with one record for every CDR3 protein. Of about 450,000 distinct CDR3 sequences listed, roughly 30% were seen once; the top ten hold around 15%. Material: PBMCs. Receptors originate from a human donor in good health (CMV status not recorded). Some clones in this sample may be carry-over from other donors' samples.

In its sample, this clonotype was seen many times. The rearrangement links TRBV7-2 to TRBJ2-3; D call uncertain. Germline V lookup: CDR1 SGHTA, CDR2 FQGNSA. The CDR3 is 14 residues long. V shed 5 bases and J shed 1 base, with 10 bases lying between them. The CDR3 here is CASSDYLRTDTQYF. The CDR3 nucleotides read TGTGCCAGCAGCGATTACCTCCGCACAGATACGCAGTATTTT.

This CDR3 reads CASSRGPGGVRGYTF. In DNA form, the CDR3 reads TGTGCCAGCAGCCGAGGGCCCGGGGGCGTCCGGGGCTACACCTTC. The J gene is TRBJ1-2, the V gene TRBV6-5, with D possibly being TRBD1 (6 bases). Per the germline V gene, CDR1 is MNHEY and CDR2 is SVGAGI. The CDR3 sequence is 15 residues long. Trimming pared 6 bases from V and 8 bases from J, leaving 22 bases between.

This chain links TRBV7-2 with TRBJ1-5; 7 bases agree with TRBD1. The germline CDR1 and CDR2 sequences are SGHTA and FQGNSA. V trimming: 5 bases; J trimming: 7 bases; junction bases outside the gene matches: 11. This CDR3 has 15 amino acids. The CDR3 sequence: CASSEVTGAAQPQHF. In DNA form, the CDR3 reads TGTGCCAGCAGCGAAGTCACAGGGGCCGCACAGCCCCAGCATTTT. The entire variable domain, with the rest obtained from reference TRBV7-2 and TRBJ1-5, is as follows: GAGVSQSPSNKVTEKGKDVELRCDPISGHTALYWYRQSLGQGLEFLIYFQGNSAPDKSGLPSDRFSAERTGGSVSTLTIQRTQQEDSAVYLCASSEVTGAAQPQHFGDGTRLSIL.

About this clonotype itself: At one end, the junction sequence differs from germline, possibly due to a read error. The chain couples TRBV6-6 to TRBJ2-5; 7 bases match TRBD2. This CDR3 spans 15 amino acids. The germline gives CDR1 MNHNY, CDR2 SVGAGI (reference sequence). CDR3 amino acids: CASSSQAGPQETKYF. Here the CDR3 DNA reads TGTGCCAGCAGTTCACAAGCGGGGCCTCAAGAGACCAAGTACTTC.

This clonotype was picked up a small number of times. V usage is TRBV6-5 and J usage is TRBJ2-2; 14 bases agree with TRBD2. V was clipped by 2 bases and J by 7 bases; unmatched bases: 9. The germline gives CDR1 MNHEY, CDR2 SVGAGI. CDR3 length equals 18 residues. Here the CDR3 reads CASSYPTTSGGADGELFF. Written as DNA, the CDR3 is TGTGCCAGCAGTTACCCCACGACTAGCGGGGGGGCGGACGGGGAGCTGTTTTTT.

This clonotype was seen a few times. CDR3 residues: CASTPPGGPPHEQYF. CDR3 coding DNA: TGTGCCAGCACTCCGCCCGGTGGTCCCCCCCACGAGCAGTACTTC. V is TRBV6-1 and J is TRBJ2-7, with D hard to call. The V gene lost 7 bases and the J gene lost 5 bases, with 21 bases spanning the gap. Per germline, CDR1 MNHNS and CDR2 SASEGT. This CDR3 comprises 15 residues.

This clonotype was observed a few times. Written as DNA, the CDR3 is TGTGCCAGCAGCCAAGATTCAGAACTAACCCAGAGAACCCTACGCCACGAGCAGTACTTC. Residues: CASSQDSELTQRTLRHEQYF. J is TRBJ2-7 and V is TRBV4-2; D ambiguous. Trimming shortened V by 0 bases and J by 5 bases, and 29 bases separated the two germline ends. Germline assignment: CDR1 LGHNA and CDR2 YNFKEQ. CDR3 size: 20 residues.

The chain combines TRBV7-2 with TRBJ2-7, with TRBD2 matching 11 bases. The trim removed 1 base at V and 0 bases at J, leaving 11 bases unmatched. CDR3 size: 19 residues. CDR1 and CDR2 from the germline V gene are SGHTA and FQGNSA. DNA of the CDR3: TGTGCCAGCAGCTTAGAGGTGTCTAGCGGGGGGCTAATCTCCTACGAGCAGTACTTC. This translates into CASSLEVSSGGLISYEQYF.

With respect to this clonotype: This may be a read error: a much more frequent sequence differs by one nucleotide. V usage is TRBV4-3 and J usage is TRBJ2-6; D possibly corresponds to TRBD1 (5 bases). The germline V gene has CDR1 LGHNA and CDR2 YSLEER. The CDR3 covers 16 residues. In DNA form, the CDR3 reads TGCGCCAGCAGCCAAGATCAGGGCTCTGGGGCCAAAGTCCTGACTTTC. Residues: CASSQDQGSGAKVLTF.

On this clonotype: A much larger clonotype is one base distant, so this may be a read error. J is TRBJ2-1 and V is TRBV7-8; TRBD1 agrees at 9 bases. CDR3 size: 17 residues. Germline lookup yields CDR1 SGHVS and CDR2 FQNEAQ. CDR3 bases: TGTGCCAGCAGCTTAGCGGGCGGGACAGGGTTCTACAATGAGCAGTTGTTC. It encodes CASSLAGGTGFYNEQLF.

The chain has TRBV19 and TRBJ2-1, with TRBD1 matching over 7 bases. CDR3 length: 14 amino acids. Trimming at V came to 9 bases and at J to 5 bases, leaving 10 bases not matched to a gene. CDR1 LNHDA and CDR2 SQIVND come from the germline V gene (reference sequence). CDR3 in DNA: TGTGCCAGCAGAAACAGGGGATACCACAATGAGCAGTTCTTC. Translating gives CASRNRGYHNEQFF.